This entry concerns a single T cell receptor beta chain. MiXCR was run by TCRdb on the RT-PCR reads, yielding one entry per CDR3 protein. The sample holds approximately 720,000 distinct CDR3 sequences; 13% to 15% are singletons and the top ten take roughly 3.9%. Trimming took off 1 base at V and 1 base at J, with 12 bases between the two ends. This CDR3 is 16 amino acids long. CDR1 is SGHVS, CDR2 FQNEAQ, per germline. Sequencing was carried out using memory CD4+ T cells from blood. The chain combines TRBV7-8 with TRBJ2-3; tentative D call: TRBD2 (6 bases). The clonotype was recovered from a female donor in good health, serving as a healthy control. DNA of the CDR3: TGTGCCAGCAGCTTAGGCGCGGCTAGCGGCACAGATACGCAGTATTTT. It yields the protein CASSLGAASGTDTQYF.